What follows is one T cell receptor beta chain and its context. As yet, its antigen is unknown. Repertoires were sampled repeatedly during chemoradiotherapy. Assay used: immunoSEQ multiplex PCR; TCRdb lists only in-frame clones, some missing. The data contain 15,000 to 20,000 clones, 84% of them singletons. The data were taken from a study of chemoradiotherapy in HPV16-positive cancers. Whole-study findings and limits: Non-HPV-specific T cells did not expand in tumors during treatment, whereas candidate HPV-specific clones and E7-related motifs did. The functional HPV-specific definition rests on just two HPV16-positive patients.

Sequenced material: blood, taken from a patient who underwent chemoradiotherapy. The TCR comes from a human donor with HPV-associated anogenital cancer.

The CDR3 protein is CASSPSSWDEQYF. In nucleotides, the CDR3 is TGTGCCAGCAGCCCTAGCTCCTGGGACGAGCAGTACTTC. The chain recombines TRBV11-2 with TRBJ2-7; D is perhaps TRBD2 (5 bases). CDR1 and CDR2 from the germline V gene are SGHAT and FQNNGV. V was shortened by 5 bases and J by 5 bases, with 13 bases between the two germline ends. This CDR3 region has 13 residues.